These T cell receptor beta chains were read from a single sample in a study of T cell changes during pregnancy in multiple sclerosis. Measured with immunoSEQ multiplex PCR; TCRdb has only the in-frame clones, and not every one. Of 50,000 to 60,000 clones listed, 90% are singletons. The sample consisted of peripheral blood, taken in the first trimester of pregnancy. The source of these receptors is a female donor in good health, enrolled as a control in a pregnancy study. The CDR3 runs from the conserved cysteine through the conserved F or W. Each record gives: clone size, V gene, J gene, CDR3 protein. The size of a clone is reported for some rows only, either as once, few or many, or as a class for expanded clones.

-	TRBV5-5	TRBJ1-1	CASTPGQGPEAFF
once	TRBV13	TRBJ2-1	CASSPRDRRGWQFF
-	TRBV5-6	TRBJ2-1	CASRPGQGLGEQFF
-	TRBV7-9	TRBJ1-2	CASTEISRGYTF
-	TRBV5-8	TRBJ1-6	CASSPLTGRGNSPLHF
-	TRBV19	TRBJ2-3	CASSMGGGADTQYF
-	TRBV4-1	TRBJ1-1	CASSQGQLNTEAFF
-	TRBV30	TRBJ2-1	CAWIILAEVNNEQFF
-	TRBV7-2	TRBJ2-7	CASSRLTSGSSYEQYF
-	TRBV27	TRBJ1-5	CASSLWGQDQPQHF
once	TRBV9	TRBJ2-6	CASSIRVSGANVLTF
-	TRBV6-1	TRBJ2-7	CASTQHSYEQYF
-	TRBV5-1	TRBJ1-2	CASSLEGRGNGYTF
-	TRBV10-3	TRBJ2-1	CAITQTGPYYNEQFF
-	TRBV25-1	TRBJ1-3	CASRDSGVLSGNTIYF
-	TRBV30	TRBJ2-1	CAWSGLRAQGEQFF
-	TRBV4-2	TRBJ1-1	CASSQDWKGVTEAFF
-	TRBV27	TRBJ2-3	CASSLSLAQDTQYF
-	TRBV9	TRBJ1-2	CASSVASGAGYGYTF
-	TRBV28	TRBJ1-1	CASSTRGTYTEAFF
-	TRBV4-2	TRBJ2-2	CASSQDVPTGGTGELFF
-	TRBV15	TRBJ2-1	CATSWVAGANNEQFF